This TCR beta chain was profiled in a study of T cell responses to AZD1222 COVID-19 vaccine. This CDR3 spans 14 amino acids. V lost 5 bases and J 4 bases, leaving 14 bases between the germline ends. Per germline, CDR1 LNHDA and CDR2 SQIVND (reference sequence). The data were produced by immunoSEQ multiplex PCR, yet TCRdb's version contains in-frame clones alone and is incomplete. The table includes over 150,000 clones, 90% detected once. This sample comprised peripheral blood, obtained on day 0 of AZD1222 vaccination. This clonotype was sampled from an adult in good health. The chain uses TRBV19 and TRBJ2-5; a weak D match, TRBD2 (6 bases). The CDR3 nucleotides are TGTGCCAGTAGTGGGACGGCGGGGTTAGAGACCCAGTACTTC. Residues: CASSGTAGLETQYF. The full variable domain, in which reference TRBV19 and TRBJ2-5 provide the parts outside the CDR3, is DGGITQSPKYLFRKEGQNVTLSCEQNLNHDAMYWYRQDPGQGLRLIYYSQIVNDFQKGDIAEGYSVSREKKESFPLTVTSAQKNPTAFYLCASSGTAGLETQYFGPGTRLLVL.